Listed here are 15 T cell receptor beta chains from one sample, sequenced in a study of T cells in tuberculosis. As to time point: new active TB diagnosis, blood taken before or within 7 days of starting treatment. This table comes from immunoSEQ multiplex PCR, and its TCRdb copy is limited to in-frame clones, with some not included. The sample contains about 34,000 clones, approximately 93% of which appear only once. Sequences were derived from PBMCs, sampled at tuberculosis diagnosis. The receptors originated from an adult with tuberculosis.

The chain is built from TRBV4-1 and TRBJ1-1, with TRBD1 matching over 8 bases. J was trimmed by 5 bases and V by 1 base; bases with no gene match: 6. The CDR3 contains 15 residues. From germline, CDR1 is MGHRA and CDR2 YSYEKL. The DNA for the CDR3 is TGCGCCAGCAGCCAAGGGCAGGGGGCAGGGACTGAAGCTTTCTTT. Its protein is CASSQGQGAGTEAFF.

The chain couples TRBV5-1 to TRBJ2-2, with D possibly TRBD2 on 5 matching bases. CDR1 is SGHRS and CDR2 is YFSETQ in the germline V gene. The CDR3 is 13 residues long. The V gene lost 2 bases and the J gene lost 5 bases, with 7 bases spanning the gap. The CDR3, as DNA: TGCGCCAGCAGCTTTGAGGGAACCGGGGAGCTGTTTTTT. As protein: CASSFEGTGELFF.

The genes are TRBV6-1 and TRBJ2-7, with TRBD1 identical over 9 bases. V shed 2 bases, J shed 1 base, and the junction held 6 bases outside the gene matches. This CDR3 spans 16 amino acids. The V gene's germline CDR1 is MNHNS and CDR2 SASEGT. In nucleotides, the CDR3 is TGTGCCAGCAGTGAACATCCGGGACAGGGATCCTACGAGCAGTACTTC. It translates to CASSEHPGQGSYEQYF.

This clone was observed once. The chain has TRBV9 and TRBJ2-3; 8 positions agree with TRBD2. The CDR3 covers 16 residues. Germline CDR1 is SGDLS and CDR2 is YYNGEE. The junction had 9 bases not matched to a gene; V was cut back by 0 bases and J by 6 bases. The CDR3 bases are TGTGCCAGCAGCGTAGATCGAGCGGGAGTGGCCGATACGCAGTATTTT. Amino acid sequence: CASSVDRAGVADTQYF. Looking up the rest from reference TRBV9 and TRBJ2-3 gives the full variable domain: DSGVTQTPKHLITATGQRVTLRCSPRSGDLSVYWYQQSLDQGLQFLIQYYNGEERAKGNILERFSAQQFPDLHSELNLSSLELGDSALYFCASSVDRAGVADTQYFGPGTRLTVL.

V is TRBV11-2 and J is TRBJ2-1; 7 nucleotides align to TRBD2. Germline CDR1 SGHAT, CDR2 FQNNGV. Losses at the gene ends were 4 bases for V and 2 bases for J; bases not matched to a gene: 5. CDR3 length equals 15 residues. The CDR3 nucleotides are TGTGCCAGCAGCTGGGCTAGCGGTACCTACAATGAGCAGTTCTTC. Its translation is CASSWASGTYNEQFF.

The chain employs TRBV9 and TRBJ2-3; 8 nucleotides match TRBD2. CDR3 size: 16 residues. The V gene's germline CDR1 is SGDLS and CDR2 YYNGEE. V shed 0 bases, J shed 3 bases, and the junction held 6 bases outside the gene matches. The CDR3 sequence is CASSVGSAGVTDTQYF. Here the CDR3 DNA reads TGTGCCAGCAGCGTAGGGTCAGCGGGAGTAACAGATACGCAGTATTTT.

This rearrangement joins TRBV28 to TRBJ1-3; D is unresolved. This CDR3 region has 15 residues. Germline lookup yields CDR1 MDHEN and CDR2 SYDVKM. The germline V and J ends were trimmed by 7 bases and 2 bases, with 15 bases remaining between them. CDR3 coding DNA: TGTGCCAGCACCCAGGCGGGGTATACTGGAAACACCATATATTTT. Its translation is CASTQAGYTGNTIYF.

J is TRBJ2-7 and V is TRBV5-1; D might be TRBD2 (7 bases). Germline V CDR1 and CDR2: SGHRS, YFSETQ. CDR3 length: 15 residues. V lost 6 bases and J lost 5, with 21 bases in between. The CDR3 DNA sequence: TGCGCCAGCACCCTCCTCGGGGGGCGCATGGACGAGCAGTACTTC. Amino acids: CASTLLGGRMDEQYF. The whole variable domain, filled in from reference TRBV5-1 and TRBJ2-7, reads KAGVTQTPRYLIKTRGQQVTLSCSPISGHRSVSWYQQTPGQGLQFLFEYFSETQRNKGNFPGRFSGRQFSNSRSEMNVSTLELGDSALYLCASTLLGGRMDEQYFGPGTRLTVT.

The chain couples TRBV7-8 to TRBJ2-2, with unresolved D. The CDR3 is 15 amino acids. Germline V CDR1 and CDR2: SGHVS, FQNEAQ. V lost 4 bases, J lost 5 bases, and 14 bases lay in between. The CDR3 DNA follows: TGTGCCAGCAGCTCCGGATTGACACGAACCGGGGAGCTGTTTTTT. Translation: CASSSGLTRTGELFF.

This chain uses TRBV30 with TRBJ2-1, with 8 bases fitting TRBD1. Germline values: CDR1 GTSNPN, CDR2 SVGIG (reference sequence). The junction had 0 bases not matched to a gene; V was cut back by 5 bases and J by 0 bases. This CDR3 has 13 amino acids. The CDR3 DNA follows: TGTGCCTGGGGACAGGGCTCCTACAATGAGCAGTTCTTC. This sequence encodes CAWGQGSYNEQFF.

Notes on this clone: Other DNA sequences within the sample encode an identical CDR3. This chain joins TRBV5-4 and TRBJ1-2; 9 nucleotides align to TRBD1. V was pared by 4 bases and J by 4 bases, with 5 bases of the junction left unmatched. Germline V lookup: CDR1 SGHNT, CDR2 YYREEE (reference sequence). The CDR3 is made up of 14 amino acids. The CDR3 here is CASSTGQGSYGYTF. The DNA for the CDR3 is TGTGCCAGCAGCACGGGACAGGGCAGCTATGGCTACACCTTC.

The V gene is TRBV18, the J gene TRBJ2-4, with D perhaps matching TRBD1 (6 bases). The ends were cut back, 5 bases at V and 5 bases at J, with 16 bases in the middle. In germline, CDR1 is KGHSH, CDR2 LQKENI. The CDR3 loop spans 15 amino acids. The CDR3, as DNA: TGTGCCAGCTCAGATCCTACAGGGCTCGAAAACATTCAGTACTTC. It codes for CASSDPTGLENIQYF.

This clone was detected only once. V and J are TRBV5-6 and TRBJ2-1; 8 bases line up with TRBD2. V gave up 0 bases and J gave up 4 bases; unmatched junction bases: 12. The germline gives CDR1 SGHDT, CDR2 YYEEEE. The CDR3 sequence is 18 residues long. The CDR3 coding sequence is TGTGCCAGCAGCTTGGCTAGCGGGCACAACTTTGCATACAATGAGCAGTTCTTC. This translates into CASSLASGHNFAYNEQFF. The full variable domain, with the rest looked up from reference TRBV5-6 and TRBJ2-1, is DAGVTQSPTHLIKTRGQQVTLRCSPKSGHDTVSWYQQALGQGPQFIFQYYEEEERQRGNFPDRFSGHQFPNYSSELNVNALLLGDSALYLCASSLASGHNFAYNEQFFGPGTRLTVL.

The rearrangement joins TRBV19 to TRBJ2-1; unclear D gene. Germline assignment: CDR1 LNHDA and CDR2 SQIVND (reference sequence). The germline V and J ends were trimmed by 4 bases and 4 bases, with 20 bases remaining between them. The CDR3 contains 17 residues. The CDR3 region is CASSKPLSTRNYNEQFF. The CDR3 coding sequence is TGTGCCAGTAGTAAACCTCTGTCTACCAGGAATTACAATGAGCAGTTCTTC.

The J gene is TRBJ2-7, the V gene TRBV6-5; TRBD2 might be the D (6 bases). The CDR3 has 15 residues. Germline V gives CDR1 MNHEY, CDR2 SVGAGI. Deletions cut 6 bases from V and 2 bases from J, with 17 bases between. CDR3: CASSPSGSGAYEQYF. In nucleotides, the CDR3 is TGTGCCAGCAGCCCCTCGGGGTCGGGGGCCTACGAGCAGTACTTC.